One and the same sample provided the 22 T cell receptor beta chains below, sequenced in a study of vaccination and CD4 T cells after COVID-19. Treatment here: roughly nine-day PBMC culture with coronavirus spike peptide pools or control peptides (ViraFEST assay). The Oncomine TCR Beta short-read assay was applied to DNA of cultured CD4+ T cells. TCRdb reprocessed the PCR reads via MiXCR and lists one record per CDR3 protein. This sample has about 20,000 distinct CDR3 sequences, with around half found just once. The antigens these receptors bind are not known. The sample consisted of CD4+ T cells from blood, cultured in vitro, taken before SARS-CoV-2 vaccination. These receptor sequences come from a human donor who had recovered from COVID-19.

The V call is TRBV19, the J call TRBJ2-5; 10 bases map to TRBD2. Germline V gives CDR1 LNHDA, CDR2 SQIVND (reference sequence). The V segment lost 3 bases and the J segment 1 base; nucleotides outside the gene matches: 5. The CDR3 extends over 16 amino acids. In DNA form, the CDR3 reads TGTGCCAGTAGTATGTCAAGCGGGGGGGCCCAAGAGACCCAGTACTTC. As protein: CASSMSSGGAQETQYF.

This clonotype was seen more than once but under ten times. CDR3 residues: CSARSLTVDTQYF. DNA for the CDR3: TGCAGTGCTCGTTCCTTGACGGTAGATACGCAGTATTTT. This chain joins TRBV20-1 and TRBJ2-3; D is ambiguous. This CDR3 is built from 13 residues. Germline CDR1 reads DFQATT; CDR2 reads SNEGSKA (reference sequence). With 5 bases removed from V and 5 bases from J, the gap between germline ends came to 14 bases.

This clonotype was counted only a few times. The gene calls are TRBV7-6 and TRBJ2-2; D might be TRBD1 (5 bases). The CDR3 length is 14 residues. Trimming took off 3 bases at V and 5 bases at J, with 10 bases between the two ends. The germline V gene has CDR1 SGHVS and CDR2 FNYEAQ. The CDR3 reads CASSFETGTGELFF. CDR3 sequence (DNA): TGTGCCAGCAGCTTCGAAACAGGAACCGGGGAGCTGTTTTTT.

The V call is TRBV20-1, the J call TRBJ2-3; TRBD2 matches at 9 bases. Germline V lookup: CDR1 DFQATT, CDR2 SNEGSKA (reference sequence). J lost 4 bases, V lost 6 bases, and 14 bases had no gene match. CDR3 length: 16 amino acids. The CDR3 loop reads CSAMNAGTSFSDTQYF. CDR3 DNA: TGCAGTGCAATGAACGCCGGGACTAGCTTTTCAGATACGCAGTATTTT.

The chain combines TRBV20-1 with TRBJ2-5, with TRBD2 matching 11 bases. This CDR3 has 17 amino acids. The germline gives CDR1 DFQATT, CDR2 SNEGSKA (reference sequence). V was clipped by 3 bases and J by 4 bases; unmatched bases: 13. Here the CDR3 reads CSARDASGGFRRETQYF. The CDR3 DNA reads as TGCAGTGCTAGGGATGCTAGCGGGGGGTTTAGACGAGAGACCCAGTACTTC.

V gene TRBV7-9 combines with J gene TRBJ2-7, with 7 nucleotides matching TRBD1. With V trimmed by 6 bases and J by 6 bases, 11 bases remained unmatched. CDR3 length equals 14 residues. Germline loops: CDR1 SEHNR, CDR2 FQNEAQ (reference sequence). CDR3 DNA: TGTGCCAGCAGTTATTCTACAGGGGTCCGCGAGCAGTACTTC. As protein: CASSYSTGVREQYF.

V and J are TRBV11-2 and TRBJ2-1; tentative D call: TRBD1 (6 bases). The V end lost 5 bases, the J end lost 7 bases, and 9 bases lay between the germline ends. From germline, CDR1 is SGHAT and CDR2 FQNNGV. CDR3 length equals 12 residues. The CDR3 bases are TGTGCCAGCAGCGTACAGGGTAATGAGCAGTTCTTC. It translates to CASSVQGNEQFF.

This rearrangement joins TRBV18 to TRBJ1-5; 8 nucleotides match TRBD1. Trimming cost V 3 bases and J 5 bases; bases outside gene matches: 3. CDR3 length: 14 amino acids. Germline V gene lookup returns CDR1 KGHSH and CDR2 LQKENI. This CDR3 is CASSPSDRDQPQHF. The CDR3, as DNA: TGTGCCAGCTCACCCTCGGACAGGGATCAGCCCCAGCATTTT.

The chain links TRBV7-6 to TRBJ1-1; D may be TRBD1 (6 bases). This CDR3 comprises 16 residues. Germline values: CDR1 SGHVS, CDR2 FNYEAQ. Trimming removed 1 base from V and 0 bases from J, with 12 bases in between. CDR3 coding DNA: TGTGCCAGCAGCTTAGGGACAGCAACACTGAACACTGAAGCTTTCTTT. This codes for CASSLGTATLNTEAFF.

The chain uses TRBV7-9 and TRBJ2-1; D is undetermined. V lost 5 bases to trimming and J lost 7 bases, with 12 bases between them. The CDR3 sequence is 13 residues long. Germline CDR1 and CDR2: SEHNR and FQNEAQ (reference sequence). As DNA, the CDR3 is TGTGCCAGCAGCCCTACGGTGGGGAATGAGCAGTTCTTC. Its protein is CASSPTVGNEQFF.

The gene calls are TRBV7-9 and TRBJ1-3; 7 bases are shared with TRBD1. The CDR3 runs 15 residues. V trimming: 5 bases; J trimming: 3 bases; junction bases outside the gene matches: 7. CDR1 and CDR2 (germline): SEHNR, FQNEAQ (reference sequence). In nucleotides, the CDR3 is TGTGCCAGCAGCGTCGGGACAGTCCTTGGAAACACCATATATTTT. Translating it yields CASSVGTVLGNTIYF. Looking up the rest from reference TRBV7-9 and TRBJ1-3 gives the full variable domain: DTGVSQNPRHKITKRGQNVTFRCDPISEHNRLYWYRQTLGQGPEFLTYFQNEAQLEKSRLLSDRFSAERPKGSFSTLEIQRTEQGDSAMYLCASSVGTVLGNTIYFGEGSWLTVV.

The chain combines TRBV27 with TRBJ1-2; no reliable D call. This CDR3 has 14 residues. Germline CDR1 reads MNHEY; CDR2 reads SMNVEV (reference sequence). Between the trimmed V and J ends, which lost 3 bases and 2 bases, there was a span of 10 bases. This CDR3 reads CASSFASENYGYTF. CDR3 nucleotides: TGTGCCAGCAGTTTTGCGTCAGAAAACTATGGCTACACCTTC.

The chain carries TRBV29-1 and TRBJ1-2; D remains ambiguous. V was trimmed by 5 bases and J by 7 bases, leaving 17 bases between them. The germline V gene has CDR1 SQVTM and CDR2 ANQGSEA. The CDR3 consists of 13 residues. For the CDR3, the DNA is TGCAGCGTTCTTAGCGTCTTTTCTCCTGGCTACACCTTC. Translating gives CSVLSVFSPGYTF.

CDR3 sequence: CASSLQGGVGAFF. CDR3 in DNA: TGTGCCAGCAGCTTGCAAGGGGGAGTAGGAGCTTTCTTT. The chain joins TRBV11-2 to TRBJ1-1, with D possibly TRBD1 on 6 matching bases. Germline-derived CDR1 and CDR2 are SGHAT and FQNNGV. The CDR3 has 13 residues. Trimming left V 3 bases short and J 10 bases short, with 15 bases between.

In DNA form, the CDR3 reads TGTGCCAGCAGCATGGGACGGATGTTGAACACTGAAGCTTTCTTT. It codes for CASSMGRMLNTEAFF. The rearrangement links TRBV7-9 to TRBJ1-1; a possible D gene is TRBD1 (5 bases). Germline V gene data show CDR1 as SEHNR and CDR2 as FQNEAQ (reference sequence). V was shortened by 5 bases and J by 0 bases, with 13 bases between the two germline ends. This CDR3 has 15 residues. Variable domain in full (rest from reference TRBV7-9 and TRBJ1-1): DTGVSQNPRHKITKRGQNVTFRCDPISEHNRLYWYRQTLGQGPEFLTYFQNEAQLEKSRLLSDRFSAERPKGSFSTLEIQRTEQGDSAMYLCASSMGRMLNTEAFFGQGTRLTVV.

V gene TRBV19 combines with J gene TRBJ1-1, with TRBD1 matching over 9 bases. This CDR3 is 13 amino acids long. CDR1 is LNHDA and CDR2 is SQIVND in the germline V gene (reference sequence). V was pared by 5 bases and J by 5 bases, with 3 bases of the junction left unmatched. CDR3 loop: CASSRDRDTEAFF. As DNA, the CDR3 is TGTGCCAGTAGTCGGGACAGGGATACTGAAGCTTTCTTT.

V and J are TRBV4-1 and TRBJ1-2, with TRBD1 as a possible D gene (6 bases). The CDR3 contains 17 residues. V lost 4 bases to trimming and J lost 4 bases, with 22 bases between them. Germline V gene sequence: CDR1 MGHRA, CDR2 YSYEKL. CDR3 DNA: TGCGCCAGCAGCCCGCAAAAGGGCCCGGGGGCGGGCTATGGCTACACCTTC. It yields the protein CASSPQKGPGAGYGYTF.

This clonotype was counted between two and nine times. The gene calls are TRBV4-3 and TRBJ1-1, with D unclear. V lost 2 bases and J 8 bases, leaving 12 bases between the germline ends. Per germline, CDR1 LGHNA and CDR2 YSLEER. This CDR3 region has 13 residues. As DNA, the CDR3 is TGCGCCAGCAGCCAAAGCGGCGTTTCAGAAGCTTTCTTT. Encoded protein: CASSQSGVSEAFF.

In its sample, this clonotype was seen a few times. The chain joins TRBV7-2 to TRBJ2-7; the D gene is possibly TRBD2 (5 bases). The CDR3 totals 14 residues. The germline V gene encodes CDR1 SGHTA and CDR2 FQGNSA. Trimming shortened V by 1 base and J by 2 bases, and 9 bases separated the two germline ends. The CDR3: CASSLERETYEQYF. The CDR3 DNA follows: TGTGCCAGCAGCTTAGAGAGGGAAACCTACGAGCAGTACTTC.

The gene calls are TRBV20-1 and TRBJ2-1; D is possibly TRBD2 (5 bases). The CDR3 runs to 15 residues. Germline V lookup: CDR1 DFQATT, CDR2 SNEGSKA (reference sequence). Trimming took 0 bases from V and 2 from J, leaving 11 bases between them. The CDR3 loop reads CSARDPLEAYNEQFF. In DNA form, the CDR3 reads TGCAGTGCTAGAGATCCTTTGGAGGCCTACAATGAGCAGTTCTTC.

This clonotype has just a few counts. The chain carries TRBV10-3 and TRBJ2-6; 9 nucleotides line up with TRBD1. In germline, CDR1 is ENHRY, CDR2 SYGVKD. CDR3 size: 19 residues. V dropped 4 bases and J dropped 1; count of bases not matched to a gene: 11. CDR3 loop: CAISARGQGNLSGANVLTF. As DNA, the CDR3 is TGTGCCATCAGTGCGCGCGGACAGGGGAACTTATCTGGGGCCAACGTCCTGACTTTC.

V gene TRBV20-1 combines with J gene TRBJ2-7; TRBD2 agrees at 12 bases. J gave up 6 bases and V 6 bases, and 9 bases lay outside the gene matches. From germline, CDR1 is DFQATT and CDR2 SNEGSKA (reference sequence). The CDR3 extends over 14 amino acids. The CDR3 nucleotides read TGCAGTGCCAAGAGACTAGCGGGAGCAGGCGAGCAGTACTTC. It codes for CSAKRLAGAGEQYF.